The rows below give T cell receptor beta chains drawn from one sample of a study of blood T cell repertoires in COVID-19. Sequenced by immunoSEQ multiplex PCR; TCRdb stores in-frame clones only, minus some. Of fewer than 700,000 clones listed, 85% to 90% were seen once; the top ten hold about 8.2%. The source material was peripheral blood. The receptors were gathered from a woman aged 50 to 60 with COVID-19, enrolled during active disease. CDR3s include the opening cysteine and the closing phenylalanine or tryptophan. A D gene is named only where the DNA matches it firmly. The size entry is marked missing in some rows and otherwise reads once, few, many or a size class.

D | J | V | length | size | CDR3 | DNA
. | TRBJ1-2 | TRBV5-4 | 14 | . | CASSFGTEGYGYTF | TGTGCCAGCAGCTTTGGGACGGAGGGTTATGGCTACACCTTC
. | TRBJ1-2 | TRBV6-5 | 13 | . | CATRPEDFRGYTF | TGTGCCACCCGCCCCGAGGACTTCCGAGGCTACACCTTC
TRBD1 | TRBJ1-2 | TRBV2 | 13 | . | CASLPTGEYGYTF | TGTGCCAGCCTACCAACAGGGGAGTATGGCTACACCTTC
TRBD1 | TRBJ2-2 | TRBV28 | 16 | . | CASSFRTGINTGELFF | TGTGCCAGCAGTTTTAGGACAGGGATTAACACCGGGGAGCTGTTTTTT
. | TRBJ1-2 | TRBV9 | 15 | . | CASSTRTEPNYGYTF | TGTGCCAGCAGCACACGGACAGAGCCTAACTATGGCTACACCTTC
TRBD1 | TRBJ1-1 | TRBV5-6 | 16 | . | CASSLWDRATDTAAFF | TGTGCCAGCAGCCTCTGGGACAGGGCCACTGATACGGCAGCTTTCTTT
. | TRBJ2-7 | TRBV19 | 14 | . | CASSILSQGNEQYF | TGTGCCAGTAGTATCCTTTCACAGGGCAACGAGCAGTACTTC
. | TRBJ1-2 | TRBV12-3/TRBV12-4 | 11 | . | CASTLRASYTF | TGTGCCAGCACCTTGAGGGCAAGCTACACCTTC
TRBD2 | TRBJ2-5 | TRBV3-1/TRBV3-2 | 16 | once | CASSQNLLAGGETQYF | TGTGCCAGCAGCCAAAACCTCCTAGCGGGCGGCGAGACCCAGTACTTC
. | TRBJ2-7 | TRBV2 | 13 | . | CASRAGSSYEQYF | TGTGCCAGCAGAGCAGGCAGCTCCTACGAGCAGTACTTC
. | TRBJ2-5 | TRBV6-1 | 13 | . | CASSENRQETQYF | TGTGCCAGCAGTGAAAACAGACAAGAGACCCAGTACTTC
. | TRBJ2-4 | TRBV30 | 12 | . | CAWSVRGNIQYF | TGTGCCTGGAGTGTGCGGGGAAACATTCAGTACTTC
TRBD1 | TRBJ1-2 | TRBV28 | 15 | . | CASSAYRGRWYGYTF | TGTGCCAGCAGTGCCTACAGGGGGCGTTGGTATGGCTACACCTTC
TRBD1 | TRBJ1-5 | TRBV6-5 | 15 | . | CASSYSGTVNQPQHF | TGTGCCAGCAGTTACTCCGGGACAGTAAATCAGCCCCAGCATTTT
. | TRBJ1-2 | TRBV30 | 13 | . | CAWNRIPNYGYTF | TGTGCCTGGAACAGGATCCCGAACTATGGCTACACCTTC
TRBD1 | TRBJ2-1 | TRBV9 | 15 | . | CASSVRQGETDEQFF | TGTGCCAGCAGCGTAAGGCAGGGGGAAACGGATGAGCAGTTCTTC
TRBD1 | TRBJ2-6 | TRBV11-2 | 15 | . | CASSYRGTGANVLTF | TGTGCCAGCAGCTACAGGGGGACCGGGGCCAACGTCCTGACTTTC
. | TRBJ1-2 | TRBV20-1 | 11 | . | CSAPGGAGYTF | TGCAGTGCTCCTGGGGGGGCGGGCTACACCTTC
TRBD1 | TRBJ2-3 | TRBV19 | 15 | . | CASSIQGVGTDTQYF | TGTGCCAGTAGTATCCAGGGGGTAGGAACAGATACGCAGTATTTT
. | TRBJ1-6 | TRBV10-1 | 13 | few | CARPQGQNSPLHF | TGCGCCAGGCCACAGGGTCAGAATTCACCCCTCCACTTT
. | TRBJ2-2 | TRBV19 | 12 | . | CASSNRDGELFF | TGTGCCAGTAGTAACCGGGACGGGGAGCTGTTTTTT
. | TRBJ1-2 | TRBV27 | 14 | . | CASSPRGANYGYTF | TGTGCCAGCAGTCCTCGGGGTGCTAACTATGGCTACACCTTC
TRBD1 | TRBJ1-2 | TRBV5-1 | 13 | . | CASSFDRVYGYTF | TGCGCCAGCAGCTTTGACAGGGTCTATGGCTACACCTTC
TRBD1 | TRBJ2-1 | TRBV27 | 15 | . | CASSLGTGTFYEQFF | TGTGCCAGCAGTTTAGGGACAGGGACGTTCTATGAGCAGTTCTTC
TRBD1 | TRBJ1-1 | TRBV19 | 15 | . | CASRGTGGTRTEAFF | TGTGCCAGTAGAGGGACAGGGGGCACGAGAACTGAAGCTTTCTTT
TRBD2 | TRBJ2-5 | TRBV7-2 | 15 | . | CASSWRPAGGETQYF | TGTGCCAGCAGCTGGAGACCGGCGGGGGGGGAGACCCAGTACTTC
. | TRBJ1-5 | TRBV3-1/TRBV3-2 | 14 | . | CASSQEWRAQPQHF | TGTGCCAGCAGCCAAGAGTGGAGGGCCCAGCCCCAGCATTTT
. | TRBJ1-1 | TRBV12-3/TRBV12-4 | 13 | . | CASKGNLNTEAFF | TGTGCCAGCAAGGGGAACCTGAACACTGAAGCTTTCTTT
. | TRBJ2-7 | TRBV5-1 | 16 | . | CASSWLLSERGGGQYF | TGCGCCAGCAGCTGGCTGTTGTCAGAAAGGGGTGGTGGGCAGTACTTC
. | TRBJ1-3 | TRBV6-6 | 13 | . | CASREAFGNTIYF | TGTGCCAGCAGGGAGGCGTTTGGAAACACCATATATTTT
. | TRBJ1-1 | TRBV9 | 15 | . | CASSVEGWGGTEAFF | TGTGCCAGCAGCGTAGAGGGGTGGGGGGGCACTGAAGCTTTCTTT
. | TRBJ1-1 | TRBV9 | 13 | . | CASAGQTGAEAFF | TGTGCCAGTGCAGGACAGACGGGCGCTGAAGCTTTCTTT
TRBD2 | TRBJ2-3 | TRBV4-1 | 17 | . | CASSRDSSAGGTDTQYF | TGCGCCAGCAGCCGAGATAGTTCGGCGGGGGGCACAGATACGCAGTATTTT
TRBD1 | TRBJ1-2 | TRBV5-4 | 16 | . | CASSTRDRGPTNGYTF | TGTGCCAGCAGCACCCGGGACAGGGGGCCAACGAATGGCTACACCTTC
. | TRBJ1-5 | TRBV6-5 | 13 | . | CASSPRRNQPQHF | TGTGCCAGCAGCCCCCGGAGAAATCAGCCCCAGCATTTT
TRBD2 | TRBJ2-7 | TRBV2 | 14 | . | CASSQAGAEEEQYF | TGTGCCAGCAGTCAAGCGGGGGCCGAGGAGGAGCAGTACTTC
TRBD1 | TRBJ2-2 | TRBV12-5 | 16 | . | CASGPPTGIITGELFF | TGTGCTAGTGGCCCCCCGACAGGGATTATTACCGGGGAGCTGTTTTTT
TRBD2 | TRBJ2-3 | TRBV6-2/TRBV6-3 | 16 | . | CASSLLGSGGSDTQYF | TGTGCCAGCAGTTTGCTGGGTAGCGGGGGTTCAGATACGCAGTATTTT
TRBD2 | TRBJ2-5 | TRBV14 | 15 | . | CASSLNLAGGETQYF | TGTGCCAGCAGCCTCAATTTAGCGGGAGGGGAGACCCAGTACTTC
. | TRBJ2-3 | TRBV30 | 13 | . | CALKGVRTDTQYF | TGTGCCCTGAAGGGGGTTCGCACAGATACGCAGTATTTT
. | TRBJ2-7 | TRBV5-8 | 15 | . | CASSAYRDSSYEQYF | TGTGCCAGCAGCGCGTACAGGGATAGCTCCTACGAGCAGTACTTC
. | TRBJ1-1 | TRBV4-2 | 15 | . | CASSQEDRQNTEAFF | TGTGCCAGCAGCCAGGAAGACAGGCAGAACACTGAAGCTTTCTTT
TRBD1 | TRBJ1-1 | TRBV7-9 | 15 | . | CASSLGRGPDAEAFF | TGTGCCAGCAGCTTAGGCAGGGGGCCGGACGCTGAAGCTTTCTTT
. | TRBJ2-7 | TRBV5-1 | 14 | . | CASSLGQANNEQYF | TGCGCCAGCAGCTTGGGGCAGGCCAACAACGAGCAGTACTTC
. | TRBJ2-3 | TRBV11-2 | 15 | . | CASSLVRSSTDTQYF | TGTGCCAGCAGCTTGGTTCGGTCTAGCACAGATACGCAGTATTTT
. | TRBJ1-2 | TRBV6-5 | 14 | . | CASSPPGQAYGYTF | TGTGCCAGCAGCCCCCCGGGACAAGCCTATGGCTACACCTTC
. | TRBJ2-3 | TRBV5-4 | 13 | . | CASSPLGSGTQYF | TGTGCCAGCAGCCCCTTAGGCTCGGGTACGCAGTATTTT
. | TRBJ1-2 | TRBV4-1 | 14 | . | CASSPLPGTYGYTF | TGCGCCAGCAGCCCCCTCCCGGGGACTTATGGCTACACCTTC
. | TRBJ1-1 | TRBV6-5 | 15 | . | CASSPRVGSGTEAFF | TGTGCCAGCAGTCCCCGGGTCGGGAGCGGCACTGAAGCTTTCTTT
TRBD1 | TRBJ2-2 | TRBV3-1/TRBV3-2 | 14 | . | CASSHRQGVGELFF | TGTGCCAGCAGCCATCGGCAGGGGGTCGGGGAGCTGTTTTTT
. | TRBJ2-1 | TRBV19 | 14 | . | CASSPQTGDNEQFF | TGTGCCAGTAGTCCCCAGACAGGCGACAATGAGCAGTTCTTC